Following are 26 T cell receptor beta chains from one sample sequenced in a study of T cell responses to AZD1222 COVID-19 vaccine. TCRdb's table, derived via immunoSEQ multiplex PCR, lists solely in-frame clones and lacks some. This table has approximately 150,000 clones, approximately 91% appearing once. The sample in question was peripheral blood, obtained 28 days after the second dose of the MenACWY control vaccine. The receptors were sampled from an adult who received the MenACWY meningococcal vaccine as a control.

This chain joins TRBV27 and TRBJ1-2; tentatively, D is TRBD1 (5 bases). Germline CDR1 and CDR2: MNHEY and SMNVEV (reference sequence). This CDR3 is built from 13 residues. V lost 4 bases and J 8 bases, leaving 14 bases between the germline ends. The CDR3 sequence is CASSYNSRGGYTF. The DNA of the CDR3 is TGTGCCAGCAGTTATAACAGTAGGGGAGGCTACACCTTC.

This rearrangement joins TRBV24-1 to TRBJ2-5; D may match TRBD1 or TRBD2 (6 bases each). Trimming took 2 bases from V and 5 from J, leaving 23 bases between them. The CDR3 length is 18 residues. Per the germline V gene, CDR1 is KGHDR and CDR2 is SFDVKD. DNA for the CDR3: TGTGCCACCAGTGATTCCACCCGAGGGGGGATCCTGGGGGAGACCCAGTACTTC. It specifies CATSDSTRGGILGETQYF.

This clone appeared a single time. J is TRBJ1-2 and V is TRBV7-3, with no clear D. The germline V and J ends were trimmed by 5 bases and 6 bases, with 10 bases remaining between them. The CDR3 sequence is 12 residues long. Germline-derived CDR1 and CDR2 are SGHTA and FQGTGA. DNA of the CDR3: TGTGCCAGCAGCCCTCGTCGGGATGGCTACACCTTC. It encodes CASSPRRDGYTF.

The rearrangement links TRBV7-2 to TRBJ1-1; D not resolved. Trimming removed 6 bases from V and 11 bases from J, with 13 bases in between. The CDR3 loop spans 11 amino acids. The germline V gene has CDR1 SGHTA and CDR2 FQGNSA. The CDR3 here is CASSSTRAAFF. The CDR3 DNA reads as TGTGCCAGCAGTTCTACACGGGCCGCTTTCTTT. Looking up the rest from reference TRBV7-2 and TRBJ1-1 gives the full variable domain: GAGVSQSPSNKVTEKGKDVELRCDPISGHTALYWYRQSLGQGLEFLIYFQGNSAPDKSGLPSDRFSAERTGGSVSTLTIQRTQQEDSAVYLCASSSTRAAFFGQGTRLTVV.

The CDR3 nucleotides read TGTGCCAGCAGTTTAGGGCCAGTGGGACAGGGGCATAGCAATCAGCCCCAGCATTTT. This codes for CASSLGPVGQGHSNQPQHF. The chain employs TRBV28 and TRBJ1-5, with TRBD1 identical over 10 bases. The CDR3 is 19 residues long. Germline-derived CDR1 and CDR2 are MDHEN and SYDVKM. Trimming removed 2 bases from V and 0 bases from J; junction bases left unmatched: 10.

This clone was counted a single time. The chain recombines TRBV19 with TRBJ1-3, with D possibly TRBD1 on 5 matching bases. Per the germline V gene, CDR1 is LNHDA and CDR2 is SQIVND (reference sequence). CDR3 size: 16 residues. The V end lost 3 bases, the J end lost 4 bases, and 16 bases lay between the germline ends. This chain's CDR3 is CASSIRQGTDGNTIYF. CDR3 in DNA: TGTGCCAGTAGTATCCGGCAGGGAACGGACGGAAACACCATATATTTT.

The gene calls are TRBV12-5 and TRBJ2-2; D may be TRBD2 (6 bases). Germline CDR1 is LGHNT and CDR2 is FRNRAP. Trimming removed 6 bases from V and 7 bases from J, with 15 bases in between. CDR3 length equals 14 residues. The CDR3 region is CASGQGLRGGELFF. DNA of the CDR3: TGTGCTAGTGGCCAGGGACTTCGGGGCGGGGAGCTGTTTTTT.

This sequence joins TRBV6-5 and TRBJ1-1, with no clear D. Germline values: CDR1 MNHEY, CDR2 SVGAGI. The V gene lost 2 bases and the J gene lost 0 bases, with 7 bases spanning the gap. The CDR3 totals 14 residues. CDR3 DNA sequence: TGTGCCAGCAGTTACGACACCATGAACACTGAAGCTTTCTTT. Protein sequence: CASSYDTMNTEAFF.

The CDR3 DNA is TGTGCCAGCAGCTTGCGTACAGGGTTGCGGGAGGGACCCTACGAGCAGTACTTC. Amino acid sequence: CASSLRTGLREGPYEQYF. The chain combines TRBV5-4 with TRBJ2-7, with 9 bases identical to TRBD2. V shed 1 base, J shed 2 bases, and the junction held 13 bases outside the gene matches. Germline CDR1 SGHNT, CDR2 YYREEE (reference sequence). The CDR3 extends over 18 amino acids. Full variable domain (rest looked up from reference TRBV5-4 and TRBJ2-7): ETGVTQSPTHLIKTRGQQVTLRCSSQSGHNTVSWYQQALGQGPQFIFQYYREEENGRGNFPPRFSGLQFPNYSSELNVNALELDDSALYLCASSLRTGLREGPYEQYFGPGTRLTVT.

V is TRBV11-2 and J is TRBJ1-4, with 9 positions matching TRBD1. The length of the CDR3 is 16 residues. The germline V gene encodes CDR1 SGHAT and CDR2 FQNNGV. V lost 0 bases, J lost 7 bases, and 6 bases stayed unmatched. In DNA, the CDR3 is TGTGCCAGCAGCTTAGATTTAGGGACAGGGTTTGAAAAACTGTTTTTT. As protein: CASSLDLGTGFEKLFF.

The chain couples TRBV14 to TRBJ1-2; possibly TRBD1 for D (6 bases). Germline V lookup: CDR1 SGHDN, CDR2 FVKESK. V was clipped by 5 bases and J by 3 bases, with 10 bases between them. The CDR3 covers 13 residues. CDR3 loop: CASSEGGYYGYTF. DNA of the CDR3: TGTGCCAGCAGCGAGGGGGGATACTATGGCTACACCTTC.

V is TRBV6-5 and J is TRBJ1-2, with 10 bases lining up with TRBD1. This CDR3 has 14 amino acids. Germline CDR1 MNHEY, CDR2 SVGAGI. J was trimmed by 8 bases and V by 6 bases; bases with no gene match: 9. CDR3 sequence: CASSFDRGRVGYTF. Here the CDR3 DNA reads TGTGCCAGCAGCTTCGACAGGGGGCGGGTGGGCTACACCTTC.

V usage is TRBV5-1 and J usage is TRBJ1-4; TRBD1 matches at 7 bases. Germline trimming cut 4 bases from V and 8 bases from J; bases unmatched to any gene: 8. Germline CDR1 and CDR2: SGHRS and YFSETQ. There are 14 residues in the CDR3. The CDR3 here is CASSLQGRGEKLFF. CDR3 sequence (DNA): TGCGCCAGCAGCCTACAGGGGCGTGGGGAAAAACTGTTTTTT.

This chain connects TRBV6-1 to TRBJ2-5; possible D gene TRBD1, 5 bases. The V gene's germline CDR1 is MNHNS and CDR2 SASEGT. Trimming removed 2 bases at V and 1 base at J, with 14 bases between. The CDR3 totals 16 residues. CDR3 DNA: TGTGCCAGCAGTGAAAGGGCAGGGTCGGCCCAAGAGACCCAGTACTTC. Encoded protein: CASSERAGSAQETQYF.

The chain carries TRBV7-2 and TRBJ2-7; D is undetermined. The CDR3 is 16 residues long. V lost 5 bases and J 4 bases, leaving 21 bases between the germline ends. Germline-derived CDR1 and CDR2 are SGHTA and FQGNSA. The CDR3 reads CASSPSTMALRYEQYF. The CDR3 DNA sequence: TGTGCCAGCAGCCCCTCAACAATGGCTCTTCGGTACGAGCAGTACTTC.

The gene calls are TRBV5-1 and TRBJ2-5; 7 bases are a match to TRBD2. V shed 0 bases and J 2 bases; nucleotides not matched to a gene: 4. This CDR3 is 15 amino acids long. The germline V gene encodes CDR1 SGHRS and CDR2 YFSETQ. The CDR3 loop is CASSLAPSGQETQYF. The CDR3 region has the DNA TGCGCCAGCAGCTTGGCGCCTAGCGGACAAGAGACCCAGTACTTC.

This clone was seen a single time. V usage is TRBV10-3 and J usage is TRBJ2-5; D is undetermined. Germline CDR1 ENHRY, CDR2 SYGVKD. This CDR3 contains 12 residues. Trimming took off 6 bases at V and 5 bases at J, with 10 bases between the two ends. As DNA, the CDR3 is TGTGCCATCAGAGGATCCGGGGAGACCCAGTACTTC. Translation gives CAIRGSGETQYF.

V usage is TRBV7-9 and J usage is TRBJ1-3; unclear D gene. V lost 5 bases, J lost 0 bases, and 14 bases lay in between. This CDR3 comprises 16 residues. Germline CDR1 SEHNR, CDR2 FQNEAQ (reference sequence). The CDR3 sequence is CASSQDLAGSGNTIYF. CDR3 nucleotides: TGTGCCAGCAGCCAAGACCTCGCGGGCTCTGGAAACACCATATATTTT.

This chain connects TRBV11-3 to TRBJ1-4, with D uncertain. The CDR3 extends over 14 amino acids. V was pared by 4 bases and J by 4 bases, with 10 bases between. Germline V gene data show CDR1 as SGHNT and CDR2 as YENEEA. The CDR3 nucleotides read TGTGCCAGCAGCTCACCGACTAGTAATGAAAAACTGTTTTTT. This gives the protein CASSSPTSNEKLFF.

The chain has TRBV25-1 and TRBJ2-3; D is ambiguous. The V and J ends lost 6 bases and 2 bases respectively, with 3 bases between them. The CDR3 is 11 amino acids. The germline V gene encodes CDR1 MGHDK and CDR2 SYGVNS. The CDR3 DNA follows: TGTGCCAGCAGAAACACAGATACGCAGTATTTT. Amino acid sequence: CASRNTDTQYF. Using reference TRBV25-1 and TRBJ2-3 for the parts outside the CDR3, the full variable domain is EADIYQTPRYLVIGTGKKITLECSQTMGHDKMYWYQQDPGMELHLIHYSYGVNSTEKGDLSSESTVSRIRTEHFPLTLESARPSHTSQYLCASRNTDTQYFGPGTRLTVL.

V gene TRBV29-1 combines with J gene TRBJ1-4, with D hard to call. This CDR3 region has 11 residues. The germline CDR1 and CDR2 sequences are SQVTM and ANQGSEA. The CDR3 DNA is TGCGCAACCACAACTAATGAAAAACTGTTTTTT. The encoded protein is CATTTNEKLFF.

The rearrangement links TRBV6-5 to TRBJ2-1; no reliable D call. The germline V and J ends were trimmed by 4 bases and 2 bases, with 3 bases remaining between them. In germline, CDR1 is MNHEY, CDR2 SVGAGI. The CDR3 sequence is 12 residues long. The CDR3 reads CASSLPYNEQFF. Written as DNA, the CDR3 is TGTGCCAGCAGTTTGCCCTACAATGAGCAGTTCTTC.

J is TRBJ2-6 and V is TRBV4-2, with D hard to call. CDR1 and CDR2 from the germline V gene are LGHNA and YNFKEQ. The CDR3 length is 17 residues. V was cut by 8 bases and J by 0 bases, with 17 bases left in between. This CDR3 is CASHLGSSSSGANVLTF. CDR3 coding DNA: TGTGCCAGCCACCTGGGCAGTTCTAGCTCTGGGGCCAACGTCCTGACTTTC.

The CDR3 DNA follows: TGTGCCAGCAGCTTGGCCAGACTAGCGGGAGTAGAGACCCAGTACTTC. It yields the protein CASSLARLAGVETQYF. The chain links TRBV7-2 to TRBJ2-5; 12 bases map to TRBD2. This CDR3 has 16 amino acids. In germline, CDR1 is SGHTA, CDR2 FQGNSA. Trimming took 3 bases from V and 4 from J; bases not matched to a gene: 6.

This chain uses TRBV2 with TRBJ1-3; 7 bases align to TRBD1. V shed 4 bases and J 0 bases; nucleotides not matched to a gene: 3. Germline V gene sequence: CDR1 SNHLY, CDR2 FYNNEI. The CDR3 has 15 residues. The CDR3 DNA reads TGTGCCAGCAGTGGACGGACAGGCTCTGGAAACACCATATATTTT. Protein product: CASSGRTGSGNTIYF.

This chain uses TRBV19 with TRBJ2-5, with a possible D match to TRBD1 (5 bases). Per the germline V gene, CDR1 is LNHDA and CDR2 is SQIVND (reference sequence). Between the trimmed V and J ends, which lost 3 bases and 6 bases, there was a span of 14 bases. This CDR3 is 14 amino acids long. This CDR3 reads CASSIAGIGQTQYF. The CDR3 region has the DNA TGTGCCAGTAGTATCGCAGGGATCGGTCAGACCCAGTACTTC.